The 23 T cell receptor beta chains reported below all come from one sample, sequenced in a study of blood T cell repertoires in COVID-19 (dated by TCRdb to the early 2020s). Receptor amplification or capture employed the immunoSEQ multiplex PCR assay. The table comes from immuneACCESS by way of TCRdb, which keeps in-frame sequences with V and J called. Part of the clones is missing from these tables; in studies checked, under half for an unresolved V gene and the rest for unknown reasons. The sample contains 200,000 to 250,000 clones, less than 90% of them found a single time. The top ten constitute under 6.5% of the sample. Sequenced sample: peripheral blood. The receptors derive from a man between 60 and 75 years old with acute or convalescent COVID-19.

The genes are TRBV9 and TRBJ2-2; 8 bases map to TRBD2. CDR3 length equals 16 residues. After removal of 2 bases from V and 3 bases from J, the junction contained 6 bases not matched to a gene. CDR1 SGDLS and CDR2 YYNGEE come from the germline V gene. This chain's CDR3 is CASSVSSGRDTGELFF. The CDR3 bases are TGTGCCAGCAGCGTTTCAAGCGGGAGAGACACCGGGGAGCTGTTTTTT.

The sample holds a few counts of this clone. The chain has TRBV4-2 and TRBJ1-2; 9 positions agree with TRBD1. CDR3 size: 13 residues. Germline trimming cut 4 bases from V and 3 bases from J; bases unmatched to any gene: 0. CDR1 is LGHNA and CDR2 is YNFKEQ in the germline V gene. CDR3 in amino acids: CASSRTGDYGYTF. The CDR3 nucleotides are TGTGCCAGCAGCCGGACAGGGGACTATGGCTACACCTTC.

This chain connects TRBV7-9 to TRBJ2-7, with 9 bases aligning to TRBD2. The ends lost 3 bases at V and 0 bases at J; junction bases unmatched: 6. CDR1 and CDR2 from the germline V gene are SEHNR and FQNEAQ (reference sequence). The CDR3 extends over 16 amino acids. CDR3 residues: CASSFSLAGTSYEQYF. DNA for the CDR3: TGTGCCAGCAGCTTCTCACTAGCGGGTACCTCCTACGAGCAGTACTTC.

The chain couples TRBV5-6 to TRBJ2-7; 7 nucleotides agree with TRBD2. Looked up from germline, CDR1 is SGHDT and CDR2 is YYEEEE. There are 15 residues in the CDR3. Trimming cost V 1 base and J 2 bases; bases outside gene matches: 6. The CDR3 bases are TGTGCCAGCAGCTTGCTCGAGGGAGGGGCCTACGAGCAGTACTTC. Its translation: CASSLLEGGAYEQYF.

V is TRBV27 and J is TRBJ2-3, with 12 positions matching TRBD2. The germline V gene encodes CDR1 MNHEY and CDR2 SMNVEV (reference sequence). The CDR3 contains 14 residues. V was clipped by 8 bases and J by 6 bases; unmatched bases: 6. DNA of the CDR3: TGTGCCAGCGCCGGGACTAGCGGGTTTGATACGCAGTATTTT. Translating gives CASAGTSGFDTQYF.

J is TRBJ2-7 and V is TRBV6-5; 11 bases are a match to TRBD1. Germline CDR1 reads MNHEY; CDR2 reads SVGAGI. With 5 bases clipped from V and 5 bases from J, the junction kept 8 bases outside the gene matches. This CDR3 has 15 residues. The CDR3 protein is CASSTGTGGFHEQYF. The CDR3 DNA reads TGTGCCAGCAGTACCGGGACAGGGGGGTTCCACGAGCAGTACTTC.

This rearrangement joins TRBV11-3 to TRBJ2-3; the D gene is possibly TRBD2 (6 bases). This CDR3 is 15 amino acids long. Germline V gene data show CDR1 as SGHNT and CDR2 as YENEEA. The V end lost 3 bases, the J end lost 0 bases, and 10 bases lay between the germline ends. The CDR3, as DNA: TGTGCCAGCAGCTTCCGGGACTCTAGCACAGATACGCAGTATTTT. Its protein product is CASSFRDSSTDTQYF.

The chain recombines TRBV28 with TRBJ1-5, with D hard to call. This CDR3 has 14 amino acids. CDR1 is MDHEN and CDR2 is SYDVKM in the germline V gene. The V and J ends lost 1 base and 3 bases respectively, with 7 bases between them. The CDR3 region is CASSLSTVNQPQHF. For the CDR3, the DNA is TGTGCCAGCAGTTTATCCACGGTCAATCAGCCCCAGCATTTT. The full variable domain, its missing parts supplied by reference TRBV28 and TRBJ1-5, is DVKVTQSSRYLVKRTGEKVFLECVQDMDHENMFWYRQDPGLGLRLIYFSYDVKMKEKGDIPEGYSVSREKKERFSLILESASTNQTSMYLCASSLSTVNQPQHFGDGTRLSIL.

The chain has TRBV28 and TRBJ2-7; 8 nucleotides align to TRBD2. The V segment lost 6 bases and the J segment 0 bases; nucleotides outside the gene matches: 7. CDR1 MDHEN and CDR2 SYDVKM come from the germline V gene. The CDR3 extends over 15 amino acids. CDR3 nucleotides: TGTGCCAGCAGCCGAGCGGGAGCCACCTCCTACGAGCAGTACTTC. Amino acids: CASSRAGATSYEQYF. Using reference TRBV28 and TRBJ2-7 for the parts outside the CDR3, the full variable domain is DVKVTQSSRYLVKRTGEKVFLECVQDMDHENMFWYRQDPGLGLRLIYFSYDVKMKEKGDIPEGYSVSREKKERFSLILESASTNQTSMYLCASSRAGATSYEQYFGPGTRLTVT.

This clone was counted between two and nine times. The chain joins TRBV10-3 to TRBJ2-1; the match to TRBD1 covers 10 bases. This CDR3 has 17 amino acids. CDR1 and CDR2 (germline): ENHRY, SYGVKD. The junction had 13 bases not matched to a gene; V was cut back by 4 bases and J by 7 bases. The CDR3 DNA reads as TGTGCCATCAGTGCGGATGGACGGGACAGGGGTATTAATGAGCAGTTCTTC. It encodes CAISADGRDRGINEQFF.

The CDR3 DNA sequence: TGCGCCAGCAGCCAAGAAACAAGCCAAGAGACCCAGTACTTC. Translating it yields CASSQETSQETQYF. The rearrangement links TRBV4-1 to TRBJ2-5; D uncertain. The germline V gene encodes CDR1 MGHRA and CDR2 YSYEKL. V was trimmed by 0 bases and J by 1 base, leaving 6 bases between them. The CDR3 consists of 14 residues.

As DNA, the CDR3 is TGTGCCAGCAGCTTAGATCTTAGGACAGGGGCCACCGGGGAGCTGTTTTTT. Amino acids: CASSLDLRTGATGELFF. This chain connects TRBV7-8 to TRBJ2-2; TRBD1 aligns across 9 bases. V lost 1 base to trimming and J lost 4 bases; unmatched junction nucleotides: 7. The CDR3 loop spans 17 amino acids. Looked up from germline, CDR1 is SGHVS and CDR2 is FQNEAQ.

In this sample, this clone turned up once. J is TRBJ2-3 and V is TRBV1; TRBD2, the table's D call, was not compared with the DNA. TRBV1 is tagged as a pseudogene. The CDR3 totals 18 residues. The CDR3 DNA reads as TGCACCAGCAGCCAAGCCCCCGGACTAGCGGGAGTAGGAGATACGCAGTATTTT. Protein sequence: CTSSQAPGLAGVGDTQYF.

The V and J genes are TRBV19 and TRBJ1-4, with TRBD1 as a possible D gene (6 bases). With 5 bases removed from V and 0 bases from J, the gap between germline ends came to 13 bases. Germline V CDR1 and CDR2: LNHDA, SQIVND (reference sequence). The CDR3 is made up of 16 amino acids. The CDR3 region is CASSLRTAATNEKLFF. The CDR3 region has the DNA TGTGCCAGTAGTCTCCGGACAGCGGCAACTAATGAAAAACTGTTTTTT.

This clone came up once. V usage is TRBV3-1 (or the pseudogene TRBV3-2) and J usage is TRBJ2-2, with 7 bases identical to TRBD1. The germline V gene encodes CDR1 LGHDT and CDR2 YNNKEL (reference sequence). V shed 4 bases, J shed 3 bases, and the junction held 2 bases outside the gene matches. The CDR3 has 14 residues. The CDR3 region has the DNA TGTGCCAGCAGCCGGGGGACAGACACCGGGGAGCTGTTTTTT. This sequence encodes CASSRGTDTGELFF.

The V call is TRBV6-5, the J call TRBJ1-5, with 9 bases lining up with TRBD1. The CDR3 runs to 15 residues. The V and J ends lost 6 bases and 3 bases, in that order; junction bases with no gene match: 6. CDR1 and CDR2 from the germline V gene are MNHEY and SVGAGI. This CDR3 is CASSGDRDYNQPQHF. The CDR3 DNA sequence: TGTGCCAGCAGCGGGGACAGGGACTACAATCAGCCCCAGCATTTT.

The J gene is TRBJ2-3, the V gene TRBV6-5; D is possibly TRBD2 (6 bases). CDR3 length: 14 residues. V was clipped by 8 bases and J by 0 bases, with 12 bases between them. Germline lookup yields CDR1 MNHEY and CDR2 SVGAGI. CDR3 region: CASGRAGSTDTQYF. CDR3 nucleotide sequence: TGTGCCAGCGGAAGGGCGGGAAGCACAGATACGCAGTATTTT.

This clone appeared a single time. This sequence joins TRBV11-2 and TRBJ2-2, with D tentatively TRBD1 (6 bases). The V gene lost 5 bases and the J gene lost 5 bases, with 15 bases spanning the gap. The germline V gene encodes CDR1 SGHAT and CDR2 FQNNGV. The CDR3 runs 15 residues. CDR3 region: CASSRAGTRTGELFF. DNA for the CDR3: TGTGCCAGCAGCAGAGCCGGGACAAGAACCGGGGAGCTGTTTTTT.

The chain carries TRBV7-9 and TRBJ2-2; 7 positions agree with TRBD1. J lost 6 bases, V lost 3 bases, and 16 bases had no gene match. Germline values: CDR1 SEHNR, CDR2 FQNEAQ (reference sequence). The CDR3 consists of 18 residues. The CDR3 spells CASSFLTGDLFRAGELFF. Written as DNA, the CDR3 is TGTGCCAGCAGCTTCCTTACAGGGGATCTCTTTCGCGCCGGGGAGCTGTTTTTT.

The chain carries TRBV28 and TRBJ1-2; D possibly corresponds to TRBD1 (6 bases). Between the trimmed V and J ends, which lost 8 bases and 6 bases, there was a span of 19 bases. Germline V gives CDR1 MDHEN, CDR2 SYDVKM. This CDR3 comprises 14 residues. The CDR3 reads CASPPMTGSHGYTF. DNA of the CDR3: TGTGCCAGCCCCCCCATGACAGGTTCTCATGGCTACACCTTC.

This clone has more than one count but fewer than ten. Germline and junction disagree at one end, which may indicate a read error. The chain links TRBV25-1 to TRBJ2-7; D gene ambiguous. The CDR3 extends over 11 amino acids. Germline V lookup: CDR1 MGHDK, CDR2 SYGVNS. The CDR3 bases are TGTGCCAGCAGTGAGGGCTACAAGCAGTACTTC. Its protein is CASSEGYKQYF.

The chain carries TRBV5-1 and TRBJ2-7; 10 positions agree with TRBD1. The V segment lost 6 bases and the J segment 0 bases; nucleotides outside the gene matches: 9. Germline V CDR1 and CDR2: SGHRS, YFSETQ. The CDR3 totals 16 residues. The CDR3 spells CASNLGQGNPSYEQYF. The CDR3 nucleotides read TGCGCCAGCAACCTGGGACAGGGGAATCCCTCCTACGAGCAGTACTTC.

The chain recombines TRBV27 with TRBJ1-2; D is unresolved. The CDR3 runs 13 residues. Trimming took 5 bases from V and 1 from J, leaving 8 bases between them. Looked up from germline, CDR1 is MNHEY and CDR2 is SMNVEV (reference sequence). The CDR3 sequence: CASSQRHNYGYTF. As DNA, the CDR3 is TGTGCCAGCAGTCAAAGACATAACTATGGCTACACCTTC.